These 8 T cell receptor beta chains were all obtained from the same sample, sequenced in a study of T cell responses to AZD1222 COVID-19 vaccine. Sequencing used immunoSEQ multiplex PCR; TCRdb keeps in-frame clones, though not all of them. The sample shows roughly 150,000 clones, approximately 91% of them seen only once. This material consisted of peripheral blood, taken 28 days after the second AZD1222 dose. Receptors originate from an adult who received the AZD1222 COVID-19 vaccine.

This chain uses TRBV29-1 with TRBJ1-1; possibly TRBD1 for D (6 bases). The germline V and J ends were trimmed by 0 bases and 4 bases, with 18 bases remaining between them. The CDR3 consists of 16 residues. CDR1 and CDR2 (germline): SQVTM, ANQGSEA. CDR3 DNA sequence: TGCAGCGTTGAAGAGCGGGCAGGGGTGGGAGTCACTGAAGCTTTCTTT. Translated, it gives CSVEERAGVGVTEAFF. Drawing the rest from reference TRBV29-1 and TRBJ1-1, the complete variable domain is SAVISQKPSRDICQRGTSLTIQCQVDSQVTMMFWYRQQPGQSLTLIATANQGSEATYESGFVIDKFPISRPNLTFSTLTVSNMSPEDSSIYLCSVEERAGVGVTEAFFGQGTRLTVV.

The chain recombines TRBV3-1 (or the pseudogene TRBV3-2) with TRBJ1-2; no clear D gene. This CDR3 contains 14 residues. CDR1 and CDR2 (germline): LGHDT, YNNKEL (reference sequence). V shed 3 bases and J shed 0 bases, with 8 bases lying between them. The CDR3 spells CASSHRAANYGYTF. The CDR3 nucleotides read TGTGCCAGCAGCCACCGTGCCGCTAACTATGGCTACACCTTC.

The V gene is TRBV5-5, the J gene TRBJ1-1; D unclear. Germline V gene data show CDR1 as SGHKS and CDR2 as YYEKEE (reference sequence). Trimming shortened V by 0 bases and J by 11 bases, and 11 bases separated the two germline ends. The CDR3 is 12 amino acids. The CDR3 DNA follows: TGTGCCAGCAGCTTGGGACCGCCCGACGCTTTCTTT. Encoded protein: CASSLGPPDAFF.

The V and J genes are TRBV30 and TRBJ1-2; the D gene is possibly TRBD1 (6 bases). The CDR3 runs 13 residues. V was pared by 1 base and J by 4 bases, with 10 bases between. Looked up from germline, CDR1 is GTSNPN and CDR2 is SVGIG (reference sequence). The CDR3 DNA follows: TGTGCCTGGAGTGCAGGGGCAAGCTATGGCTACACCTTC. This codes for CAWSAGASYGYTF.

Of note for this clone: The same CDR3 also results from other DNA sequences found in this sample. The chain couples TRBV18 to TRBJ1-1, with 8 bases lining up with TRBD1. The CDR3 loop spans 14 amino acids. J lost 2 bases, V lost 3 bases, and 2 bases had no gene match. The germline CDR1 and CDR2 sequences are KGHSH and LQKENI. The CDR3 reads CASSPGQGNTEAFF. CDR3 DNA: TGTGCCAGCTCACCCGGACAGGGAAACACTGAAGCTTTCTTT.

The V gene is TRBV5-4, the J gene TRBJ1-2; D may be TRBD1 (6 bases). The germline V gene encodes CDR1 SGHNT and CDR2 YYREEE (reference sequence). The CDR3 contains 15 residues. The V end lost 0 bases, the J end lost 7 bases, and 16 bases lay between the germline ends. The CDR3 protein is CASSLVAGGQVGYTF. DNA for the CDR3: TGTGCCAGCAGCTTGGTAGCGGGGGGCCAGGTTGGCTACACCTTC.

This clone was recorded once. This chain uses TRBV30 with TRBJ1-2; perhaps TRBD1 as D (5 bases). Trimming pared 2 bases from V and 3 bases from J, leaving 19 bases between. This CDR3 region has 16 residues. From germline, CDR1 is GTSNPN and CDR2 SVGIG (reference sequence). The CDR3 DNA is TGTGCCTGGAGTAACCCTACGGGACGGGGAGACTATGGCTACACCTTC. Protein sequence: CAWSNPTGRGDYGYTF.

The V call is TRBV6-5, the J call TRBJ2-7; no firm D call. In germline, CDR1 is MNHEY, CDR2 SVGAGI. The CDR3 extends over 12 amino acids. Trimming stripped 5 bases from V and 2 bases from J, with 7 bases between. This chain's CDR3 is CASSRTTYEQYF. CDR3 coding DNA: TGTGCCAGCAGTCGTACTACCTACGAGCAGTACTTC.